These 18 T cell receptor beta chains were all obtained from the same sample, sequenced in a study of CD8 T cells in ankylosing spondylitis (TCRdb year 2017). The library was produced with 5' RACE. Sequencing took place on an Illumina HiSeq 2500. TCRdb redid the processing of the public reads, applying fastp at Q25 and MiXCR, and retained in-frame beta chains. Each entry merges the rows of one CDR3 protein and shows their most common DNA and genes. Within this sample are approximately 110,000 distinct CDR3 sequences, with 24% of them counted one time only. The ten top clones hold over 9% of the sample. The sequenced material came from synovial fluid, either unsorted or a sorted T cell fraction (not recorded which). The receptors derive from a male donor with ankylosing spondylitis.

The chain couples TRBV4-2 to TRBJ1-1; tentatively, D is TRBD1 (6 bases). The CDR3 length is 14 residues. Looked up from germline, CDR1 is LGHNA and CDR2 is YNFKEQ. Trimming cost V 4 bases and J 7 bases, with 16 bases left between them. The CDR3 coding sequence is TGTGCCAGCAGCCTTACCGGGACAATTAATGAAGCTTTCTTT. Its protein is CASSLTGTINEAFF.

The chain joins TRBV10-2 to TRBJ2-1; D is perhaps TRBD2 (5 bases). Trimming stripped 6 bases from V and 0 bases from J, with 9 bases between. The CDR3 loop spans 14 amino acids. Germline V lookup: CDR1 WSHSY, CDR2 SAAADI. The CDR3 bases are TGCGCCAGCAGGGACTCCAGCTCCTACAATGAGCAGTTCTTC. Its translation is CASRDSSSYNEQFF.

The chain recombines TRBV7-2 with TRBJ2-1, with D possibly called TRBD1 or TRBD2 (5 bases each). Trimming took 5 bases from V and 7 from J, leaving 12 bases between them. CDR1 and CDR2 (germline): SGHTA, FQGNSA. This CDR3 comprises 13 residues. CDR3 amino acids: CASSGTFRNEQFF. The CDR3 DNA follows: TGTGCCAGCAGCGGGACCTTTAGGAATGAGCAGTTCTTC. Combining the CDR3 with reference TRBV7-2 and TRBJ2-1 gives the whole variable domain GAGVSQSPSNKVTEKGKDVELRCDPISGHTALYWYRQSLGQGLEFLIYFQGNSAPDKSGLPSDRFSAERTGGSVSTLTIQRTQQEDSAVYLCASSGTFRNEQFFGPGTRLTVL.

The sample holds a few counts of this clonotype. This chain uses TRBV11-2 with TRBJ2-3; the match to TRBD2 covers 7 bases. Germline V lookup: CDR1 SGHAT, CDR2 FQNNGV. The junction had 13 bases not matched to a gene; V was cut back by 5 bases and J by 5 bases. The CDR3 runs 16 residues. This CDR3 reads CASSPRGSGIGDTQYF. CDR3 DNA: TGTGCCAGCAGCCCGCGGGGGAGCGGGATTGGAGATACGCAGTATTTT. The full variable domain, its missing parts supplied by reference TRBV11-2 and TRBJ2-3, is EAGVAQSPRYKIIEKRQSVAFWCNPISGHATLYWYQQILGQGPKLLIQFQNNGVVDDSQLPKDRFSAERLKGVDSTLKIQPAKLEDSAVYLCASSPRGSGIGDTQYFGPGTRLTVL.

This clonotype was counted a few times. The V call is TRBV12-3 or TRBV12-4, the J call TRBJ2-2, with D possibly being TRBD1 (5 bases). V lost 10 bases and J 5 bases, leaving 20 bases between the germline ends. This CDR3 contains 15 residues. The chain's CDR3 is CATLQVGAGTGELFF. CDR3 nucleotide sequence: TGTGCCACACTCCAGGTTGGGGCAGGAACCGGGGAGCTGTTTTTT.

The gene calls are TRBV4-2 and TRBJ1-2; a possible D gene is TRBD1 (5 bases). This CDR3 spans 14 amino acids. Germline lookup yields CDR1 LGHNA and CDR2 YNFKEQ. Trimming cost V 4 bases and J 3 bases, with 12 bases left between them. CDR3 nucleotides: TGTGCCAGCAGCCCCAAGCGGGGGGACTATGGCTACACCTTC. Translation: CASSPKRGDYGYTF.

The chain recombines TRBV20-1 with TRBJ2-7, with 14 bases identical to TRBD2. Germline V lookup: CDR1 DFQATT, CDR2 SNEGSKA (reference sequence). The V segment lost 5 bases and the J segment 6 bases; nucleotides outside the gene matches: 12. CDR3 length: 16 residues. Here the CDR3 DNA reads TGCAGTGCTTGGGGTCCGGGACTAGCGGGAGTTGGCGAGCAGTACGTC. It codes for CSAWGPGLAGVGEQYV.

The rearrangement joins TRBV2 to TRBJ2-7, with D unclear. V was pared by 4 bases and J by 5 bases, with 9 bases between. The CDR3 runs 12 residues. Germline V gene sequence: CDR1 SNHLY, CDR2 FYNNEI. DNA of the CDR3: TGTGCCAGCAGTGTCGGTGTCCACGAGCAGTACTTC. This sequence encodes CASSVGVHEQYF.

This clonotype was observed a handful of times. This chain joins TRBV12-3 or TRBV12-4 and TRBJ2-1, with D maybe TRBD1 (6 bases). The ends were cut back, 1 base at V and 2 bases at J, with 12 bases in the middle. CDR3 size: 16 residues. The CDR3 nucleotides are TGTGCCAGCAGTTTAGATCAGGGGTTAGCCTACAATGAGCAGTTCTTC. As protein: CASSLDQGLAYNEQFF.

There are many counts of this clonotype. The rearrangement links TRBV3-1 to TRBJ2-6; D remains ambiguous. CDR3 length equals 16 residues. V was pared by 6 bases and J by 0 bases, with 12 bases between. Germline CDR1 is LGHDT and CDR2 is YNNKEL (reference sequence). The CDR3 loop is CASSPRGSSGANVLTF. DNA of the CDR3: TGTGCCAGCAGTCCTCGTGGGTCCTCTGGGGCCAACGTCCTGACTTTC.

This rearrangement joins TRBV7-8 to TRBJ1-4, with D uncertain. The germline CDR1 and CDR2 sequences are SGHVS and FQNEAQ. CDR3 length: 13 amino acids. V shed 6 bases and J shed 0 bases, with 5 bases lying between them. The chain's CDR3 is CASSYATNEKLFF. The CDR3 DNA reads TGTGCCAGCAGTTATGCAACTAATGAAAAACTGTTTTTT.

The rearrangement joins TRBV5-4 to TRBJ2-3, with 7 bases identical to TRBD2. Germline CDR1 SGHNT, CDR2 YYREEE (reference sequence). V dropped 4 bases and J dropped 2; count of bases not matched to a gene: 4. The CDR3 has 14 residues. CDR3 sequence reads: CASSQSGNTDTQYF. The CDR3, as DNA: TGTGCCAGCAGCCAGAGCGGGAACACAGATACGCAGTATTTT.

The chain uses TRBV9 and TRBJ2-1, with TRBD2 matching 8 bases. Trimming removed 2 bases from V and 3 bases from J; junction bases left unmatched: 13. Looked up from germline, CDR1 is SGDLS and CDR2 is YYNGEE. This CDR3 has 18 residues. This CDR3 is CASSVQSSGTLLYNEQFF. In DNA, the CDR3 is TGTGCCAGCAGCGTTCAGAGTAGCGGGACCCTACTCTACAATGAGCAGTTCTTC.

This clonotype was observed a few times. CDR3 region: CSVAGLARETQYF. Here the CDR3 DNA reads TGCAGCGTTGCGGGACTAGCCCGAGAGACCCAGTACTTC. This chain uses TRBV29-1 with TRBJ2-5; the match to TRBD2 covers 9 bases. V dropped 4 bases and J dropped 4; count of bases not matched to a gene: 4. The CDR3 extends over 13 amino acids. CDR1 is SQVTM and CDR2 is ANQGSEA in the germline V gene.

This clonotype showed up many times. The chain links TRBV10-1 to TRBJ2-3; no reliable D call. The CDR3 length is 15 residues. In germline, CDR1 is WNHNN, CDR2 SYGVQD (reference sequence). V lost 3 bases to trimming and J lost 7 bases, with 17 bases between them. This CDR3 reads CASSDGGRLSYTQYF. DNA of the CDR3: TGCGCCAGCAGTGACGGCGGCCGACTCTCTTATACGCAGTATTTT.

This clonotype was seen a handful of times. CDR3 nucleotides: TGCGCCAGCAGCTTGGCCGGGACAGTTCACAATGAAGCTTTCTTT. This encodes CASSLAGTVHNEAFF. The gene calls are TRBV5-1 and TRBJ1-1; 7 bases agree with TRBD1. CDR3 size: 15 residues. Per germline, CDR1 SGHRS and CDR2 YFSETQ. Trimming at V came to 0 bases and at J to 7 bases, leaving 9 bases not matched to a gene.

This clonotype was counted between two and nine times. CDR3: CASSEWSGTNTGELFF. CDR3 sequence (DNA): TGCGCCAGCAGTGAGTGGAGTGGGACGAACACCGGGGAGCTGTTTTTT. V and J are TRBV10-1 and TRBJ2-2; no firm D call. This CDR3 is built from 16 residues. Trimming removed 1 base from V and 0 bases from J, with 9 bases in between. The germline V gene encodes CDR1 WNHNN and CDR2 SYGVQD (reference sequence).

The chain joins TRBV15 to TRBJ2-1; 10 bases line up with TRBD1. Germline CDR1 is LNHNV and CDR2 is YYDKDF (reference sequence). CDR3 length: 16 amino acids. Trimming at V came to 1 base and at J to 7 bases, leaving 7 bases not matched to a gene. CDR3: CATSRGSDRGRNEQFF. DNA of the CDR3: TGTGCCACCAGCAGAGGGTCGGACAGGGGGAGGAATGAGCAGTTCTTC.